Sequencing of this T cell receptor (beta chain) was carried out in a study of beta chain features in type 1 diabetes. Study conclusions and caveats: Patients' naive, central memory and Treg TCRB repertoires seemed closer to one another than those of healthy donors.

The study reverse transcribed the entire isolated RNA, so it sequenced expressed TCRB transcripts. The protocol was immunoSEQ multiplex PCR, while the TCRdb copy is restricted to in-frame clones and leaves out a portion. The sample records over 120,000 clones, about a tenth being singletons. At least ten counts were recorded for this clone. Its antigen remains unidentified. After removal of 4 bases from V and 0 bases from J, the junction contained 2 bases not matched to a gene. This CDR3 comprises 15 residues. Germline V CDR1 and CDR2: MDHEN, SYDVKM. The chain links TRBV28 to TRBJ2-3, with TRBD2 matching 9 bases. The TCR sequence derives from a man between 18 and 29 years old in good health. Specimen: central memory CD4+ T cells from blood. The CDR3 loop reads CASSSLAGSTDTQYF. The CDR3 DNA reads TGTGCCAGCAGTTCCCTAGCGGGGAGCACAGATACGCAGTATTTT.